Listed below are T cell receptor beta chains from one sample, sequenced in a study of blood T cell repertoires in COVID-19. The table came from immunoSEQ multiplex PCR; TCRdb's copy has only in-frame clones and leaves some out. The table records 190,000 or so clones, about 80% of them present only once. The sequencing input was PBMCs or T cells enriched from blood (not recorded which). The origin of the receptors is a man in his forties or fifties who had recovered from COVID-19. The CDR3 runs from the conserved cysteine through the conserved F or W. A D gene is named only where the DNA matches it firmly. Where a row states a size, it is once, few, many or the class of an expanded clone; other rows omit it.

j_call: TRBJ2-6; d_call: NA; clone_size: NA; v_call: TRBV5-6; cdr3_nt: TGTGCCAGCAGGAAGGGGTTTGGGGCCAACGTCCTGACTTTC; cdr3_aa: CASRKGFGANVLTF
j_call: TRBJ2-1; d_call: TRBD1; clone_size: NA; v_call: TRBV9; cdr3_nt: TGTGCCAGCAGCGTAGGTTTGCAGGGGGCCTACAATGAGCAGTTCTTC; cdr3_aa: CASSVGLQGAYNEQFF
j_call: TRBJ2-5; d_call: NA; clone_size: NA; v_call: TRBV2; cdr3_nt: TGTGCCAGCAGTGATCTAGCATCCGGAGAGACCCAGTACTTC; cdr3_aa: CASSDLASGETQYF
j_call: TRBJ2-5; d_call: TRBD2; clone_size: NA; v_call: TRBV18; cdr3_nt: TGTGCCAGCTCACCAATTTCCCCTAGCGGGGGGTACCAAGAGACCCAGTACTTC; cdr3_aa: CASSPISPSGGYQETQYF
j_call: TRBJ1-3; d_call: NA; clone_size: NA; v_call: TRBV6-5; cdr3_nt: TGTGCCAGCAGGGCTACAGATTACTCTGGAAACACCATATATTTT; cdr3_aa: CASRATDYSGNTIYF
j_call: TRBJ1-2; d_call: NA; clone_size: NA; v_call: TRBV19; cdr3_nt: TGTGCCAGTAGTATGTCAGGGGACGGGGGCTACACCTTC; cdr3_aa: CASSMSGDGGYTF
j_call: TRBJ1-5; d_call: NA; clone_size: few; v_call: TRBV5-6; cdr3_nt: TGTGCCAGCAGCTCACGGAGGGGGGGGCGCAATCAGCCCCAGCATTTT; cdr3_aa: CASSSRRGGRNQPQHF
j_call: TRBJ1-3; d_call: TRBD1; clone_size: many; v_call: TRBV2; cdr3_nt: TGTGCCAGCAGTGTGGACAGGGGAAATGAAAACACCATATATTTT; cdr3_aa: CASSVDRGNENTIYF
j_call: TRBJ1-2; d_call: TRBD1; clone_size: NA; v_call: TRBV2; cdr3_nt: TGTGCCAGCAGTGATCGGGGGACAGACTATGGCTACACCTTC; cdr3_aa: CASSDRGTDYGYTF
j_call: TRBJ2-5; d_call: NA; clone_size: NA; v_call: TRBV3-1/TRBV3-2; cdr3_nt: TGTGCCAGCATCGGTCTACAAGAGACCCAGTACTTC; cdr3_aa: CASIGLQETQYF
j_call: TRBJ1-2; d_call: NA; clone_size: NA; v_call: TRBV6-2/TRBV6-3; cdr3_nt: TGTGCCAGCAGCCGCGAGAAGAACTATGGCTACACCTTC; cdr3_aa: CASSREKNYGYTF
j_call: TRBJ1-1; d_call: NA; clone_size: few; v_call: TRBV5-4; cdr3_nt: TGTGCCAGCAGCTTGGGACAAATGAACACTGAAGCTTTCTTT; cdr3_aa: CASSLGQMNTEAFF
j_call: TRBJ2-3; d_call: NA; clone_size: NA; v_call: TRBV3-1/TRBV3-2; cdr3_nt: TGTGCCAGCAGCCAAGGAGGCTTTACAGATACGCAGTATTTT; cdr3_aa: CASSQGGFTDTQYF
j_call: TRBJ2-7; d_call: NA; clone_size: NA; v_call: TRBV29-1; cdr3_nt: TGCAGCGTTGAGCGAATACTTAAAGCGGAGGACTCCTACGAGCAGTACTTC; cdr3_aa: CSVERILKAEDSYEQYF